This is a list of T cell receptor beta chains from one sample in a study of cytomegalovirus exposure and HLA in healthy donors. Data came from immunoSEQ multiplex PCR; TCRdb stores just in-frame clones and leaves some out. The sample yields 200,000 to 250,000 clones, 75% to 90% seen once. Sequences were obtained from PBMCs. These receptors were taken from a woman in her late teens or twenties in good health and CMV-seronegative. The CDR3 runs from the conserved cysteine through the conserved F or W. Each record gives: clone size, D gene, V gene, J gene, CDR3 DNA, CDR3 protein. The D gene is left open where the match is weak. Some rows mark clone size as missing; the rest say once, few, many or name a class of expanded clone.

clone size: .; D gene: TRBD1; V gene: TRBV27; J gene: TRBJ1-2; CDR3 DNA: TGTGCCAGCAGCAGTTTGTGGGGACAGGGAGGAAGTAACTATGGCTACACCTTC; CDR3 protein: CASSSLWGQGGSNYGYTF
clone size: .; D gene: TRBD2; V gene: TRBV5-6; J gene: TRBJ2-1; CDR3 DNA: TGTGCCAGCAGCTTGACGGGGGGGGCCAATGAGCAGTTCTTC; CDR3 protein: CASSLTGGANEQFF
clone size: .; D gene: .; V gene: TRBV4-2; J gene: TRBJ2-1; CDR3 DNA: TGTGCCAGCAGCCAACGACTACTCGGTGAGCAGTTCTTC; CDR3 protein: CASSQRLLGEQFF
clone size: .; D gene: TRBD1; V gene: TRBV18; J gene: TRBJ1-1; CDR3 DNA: TGTGCCAGCTCACCAACGAAGACCCGGGACAGGAACACTGAAGCTTTCTTT; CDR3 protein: CASSPTKTRDRNTEAFF
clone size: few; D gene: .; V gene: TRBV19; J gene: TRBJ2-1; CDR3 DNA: TGTGCCAGTAACCCATTCGGGCAGGGTCCCTACAATGAGCAGTTCTTC; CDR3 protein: CASNPFGQGPYNEQFF
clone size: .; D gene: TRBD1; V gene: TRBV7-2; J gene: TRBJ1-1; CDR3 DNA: TGTGCCAGCAGCTTATTCGGGACAGAAGAAGCTTTCTTT; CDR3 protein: CASSLFGTEEAFF
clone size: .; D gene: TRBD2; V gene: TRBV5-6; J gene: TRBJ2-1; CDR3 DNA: TGTGCCAGCAGTGAGGGACTAGGGGTGCTTGAGCAGTTCTTC; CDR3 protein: CASSEGLGVLEQFF
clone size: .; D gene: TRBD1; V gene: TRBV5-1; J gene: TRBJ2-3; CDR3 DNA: TGCGCCAGCAGCTCCCGACAGGGGGCAGGGGATACGCAGTATTTT; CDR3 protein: CASSSRQGAGDTQYF
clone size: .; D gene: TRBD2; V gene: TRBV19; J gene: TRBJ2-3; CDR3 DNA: TGTGCCAGTAGTATCGGCGGGAGGACAGATACGCAGTATTTT; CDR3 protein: CASSIGGRTDTQYF
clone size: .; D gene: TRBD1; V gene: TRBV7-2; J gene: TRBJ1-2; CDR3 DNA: TGTGCCAGTGGACAGGGAGGTGGCTACACCTTC; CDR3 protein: CASGQGGGYTF
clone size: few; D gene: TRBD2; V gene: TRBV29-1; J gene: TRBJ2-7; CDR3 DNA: TGCAGCGCGCGACTAGCGGGTAGTATCTCCTACGAGCAGTACTTC; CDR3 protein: CSARLAGSISYEQYF
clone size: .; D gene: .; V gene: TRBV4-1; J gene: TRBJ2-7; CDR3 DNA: TGCGCCAGCAGCCGAGGGGGATCCTCCTACGAGCAGTACTTC; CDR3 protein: CASSRGGSSYEQYF
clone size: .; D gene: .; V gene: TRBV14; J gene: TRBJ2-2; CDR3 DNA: TGTGCCAGCAGCCAAGAGGAGGGTTTGGGGCCCCCCGGGGAGCTGCTTTTT; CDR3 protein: CASSQEEGLGPPGELLF
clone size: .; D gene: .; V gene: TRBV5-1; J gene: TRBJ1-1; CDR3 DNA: TGCGCCAGCAGCTTGGCGGACAGAATGAACACTGAAGCTTTCTTT; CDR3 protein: CASSLADRMNTEAFF
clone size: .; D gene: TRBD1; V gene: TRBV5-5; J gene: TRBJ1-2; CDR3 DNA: TGTGCCAGCAGCTTTCGGACAGGCGATACCTATGGCTACACCTTC; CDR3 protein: CASSFRTGDTYGYTF
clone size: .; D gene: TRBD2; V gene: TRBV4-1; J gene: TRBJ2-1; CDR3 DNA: TGCGCCAGCAGCCAAGTACGAAGCGGGGGCAATGAGCAGTTCTTC; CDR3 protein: CASSQVRSGGNEQFF
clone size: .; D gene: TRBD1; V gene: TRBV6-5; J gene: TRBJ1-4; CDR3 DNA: TGTGCCAGCTGCGGGACAGTGAATGAAAAACTGTTTTTT; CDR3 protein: CASCGTVNEKLFF
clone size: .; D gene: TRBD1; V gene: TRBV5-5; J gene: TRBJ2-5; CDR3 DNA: TGTGCCAGCAGCCCTGACAGGGGTGACGGGGAGACCCAGTACTTC; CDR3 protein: CASSPDRGDGETQYF
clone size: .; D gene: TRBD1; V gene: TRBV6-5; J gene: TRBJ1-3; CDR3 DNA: TGTGCCAGCATGGACAGGGGAGTCGGAAACACCATATATTTT; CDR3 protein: CASMDRGVGNTIYF
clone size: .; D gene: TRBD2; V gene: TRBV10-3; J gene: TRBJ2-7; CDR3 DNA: TGTGCCATCAGTCCTTCTGGGGGGGACTACTCGTCGTTAAAGCAGTACTTC; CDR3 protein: CAISPSGGDYSSLKQYF
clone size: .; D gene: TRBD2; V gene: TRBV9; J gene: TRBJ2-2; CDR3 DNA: TGTGCCAGCAGAGGGACGACTAGCGGGAGTCGGAACACCGGGGAGCTGTTTTTT; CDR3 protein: CASRGTTSGSRNTGELFF
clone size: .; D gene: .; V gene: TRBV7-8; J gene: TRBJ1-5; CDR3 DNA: TGTGCCAGCACAGGACAGCACAATCAGCCCCAGCATTTT; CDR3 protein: CASTGQHNQPQHF